Listed below are T cell receptor beta chains from one sample, sequenced in a study of blood T cell repertoires in COVID-19. Data came from immunoSEQ multiplex PCR; TCRdb stores just in-frame clones and leaves some out. The sample contains 40,000 to 55,000 clones, 88% of which appear only once. The specimen sequenced was peripheral blood. These receptors were obtained from a man between 50 and 59 years old with active COVID-19. Each CDR3 is given with its conserved first and last residue. D genes are given only for firm matches. A row's size may be missing; if present it is once, few, many or a size class.

j_gene,d_gene,abundance,v_gene,CDR3aa,CDR3nt
TRBJ2-7,TRBD1,NA,TRBV6-5,CASSYEGAPYEQYF,TGTGCCAGCAGTTACGAGGGGGCGCCCTACGAGCAGTACTTC
TRBJ2-1,TRBD2,NA,TRBV11-3,CASGRTSGRSNEQFF,TGTGCCAGCGGTCGGACTAGCGGGAGGTCCAATGAGCAGTTCTTC
TRBJ1-2,NA,NA,TRBV21-1,CASSKEVRASYGYTF,TGTGCCAGCAGCAAAGAGGTGAGGGCCTCCTATGGCTACACCTTC
TRBJ2-3,NA,once,TRBV6-1,CASSESPADTQYF,TGTGCCAGCAGTGAATCCCCCGCAGATACGCAGTATTTT
TRBJ2-3,NA,NA,TRBV2,CASSENRGATDTQYF,TGTGCCAGCAGTGAAAATCGGGGGGCCACAGATACGCAGTATTTT
TRBJ1-6,TRBD1,NA,TRBV6-5,CASSLGQGTSPLHF,TGTGCCAGCAGCCTGGGACAGGGGACATCACCCCTCCACTTT
TRBJ2-5,TRBD2,few,TRBV2,CASNLGLAGSGTQYF,TGTGCCAGCAATCTAGGACTAGCGGGAAGTGGGACCCAGTACTTC
TRBJ2-1,TRBD2,NA,TRBV5-1,CASSLGGSDNEQFF,TGCGCCAGCAGCTTGGGCGGGAGTGACAATGAGCAGTTCTTC
TRBJ2-1,TRBD2,NA,TRBV4-1,CASSLMLAGGASSYNEQFF,TGCGCCAGCAGCCTGATGCTAGCGGGGGGTGCCAGCTCCTACAATGAGCAGTTCTTC
TRBJ2-7,NA,NA,TRBV9,CASSVDEGARSYEQYF,TGTGCCAGCAGCGTAGATGAGGGAGCGCGCTCCTACGAGCAGTACTTC
TRBJ2-7,NA,NA,TRBV11-2,CASSLDLRGSDEQYF,TGTGCCAGCAGCTTAGACTTAAGGGGCAGCGACGAGCAGTACTTC
TRBJ2-7,NA,NA,TRBV6-5,CASSLKTGSEQYF,TGTGCCAGCAGTTTAAAGACAGGTTCCGAGCAGTACTTC
TRBJ1-5,NA,NA,TRBV7-8,CASSLLSDPGGNQPQHF,TGTGCCAGCAGCTTACTAAGCGACCCAGGGGGCAATCAGCCCCAGCATTTT
TRBJ2-3,NA,NA,TRBV5-1,CASSLALSSTDTQYF,TGCGCCAGCAGCTTGGCCCTTTCTAGCACAGATACGCAGTATTTT
TRBJ1-1,NA,once,TRBV9,CASSETGQNTEAFF,TGTGCCAGCAGCGAGACAGGCCAGAACACTGAAGCTTTCTTT
TRBJ2-7,NA,NA,TRBV4-2,CASSQDGRTPWEQYF,TGTGCCAGCAGCCAAGATGGAAGGACTCCTTGGGAGCAGTACTTC
TRBJ1-1,TRBD1,NA,TRBV29-1,CSVAGQGNTEAFF,TGCAGCGTTGCGGGACAGGGAAACACTGAAGCTTTCTTT